This is a list of T cell receptor beta chains from one sample in a study of blood T cell repertoires in COVID-19. TCRdb keeps only in-frame clones here, not all; method: immunoSEQ multiplex PCR. The repertoire includes about 43,000 clones, approximately 90% of them detected once, and approximately 4.8% sits in the top ten. Sequenced sample: peripheral blood. The source of these receptors is a human donor in a cohort sampled during active COVID-19. Both conserved end residues are trimmed from each CDR3.

V	J	CDR3
TRBV11-2	TRBJ1-4	ASSIIPGTAEEKLF
TRBV28	TRBJ1-5	ASSTYTGGGQPQH
TRBV11-3	TRBJ2-7	ASRTSSGVPYEQY
TRBV28	TRBJ1-2	ASSLGTGGEGGYT
TRBV4-1	TRBJ2-1	ASSQDLGLAGGAYNEQF
TRBV4-1	TRBJ2-3	ASSLYFTDTQY
TRBV10-1	TRBJ2-1	ASSEPGANEQF
TRBV9	TRBJ2-7	ASSVSIIVGAEQY
TRBV6-4	TRBJ2-3	ASAKGEGPADTQY
TRBV3-1/TRBV3-2	TRBJ2-2	ASSQTGGVTGELF
TRBV30	TRBJ1-1	AWSVVSEAF
TRBV6-5	TRBJ1-5	ASSYSNRGGQPQH
TRBV5-4	TRBJ2-7	ASSLRTVHEQY
TRBV27	TRBJ1-1	ASSFGGAITEAF
TRBV19	TRBJ2-7	ASSIERSGSDEQY
TRBV6-4	TRBJ1-4	ASSDPRPGQRNEKLF
TRBV24-1	TRBJ2-7	ATSDLRRPYEQY
TRBV12-3/TRBV12-4	TRBJ1-6	ASSGLKNSPLH
TRBV27	TRBJ2-2	ASSSGTGGTGELF
TRBV11-2	TRBJ2-7	ASSPGLAGGSEQY
TRBV18	TRBJ2-1	ASSPRGGNYNEQF
TRBV9	TRBJ2-7	ASSVGTSGDSYEQY
TRBV2	TRBJ2-7	ASSAMRDYEQY
TRBV19	TRBJ1-5	ASSIAGEPGNQPQH
TRBV10-2	TRBJ2-7	ASSEGGGAYEQY
TRBV12-3/TRBV12-4	TRBJ1-2	ASTLGTGYGYT
TRBV24-1	TRBJ2-2	ATSDYPGLAGNTGELF
TRBV7-9	TRBJ2-5	ASSFLSGRETQY
TRBV24-1	TRBJ2-3	ATSGTITNADTQY
TRBV30	TRBJ1-1	AWEEGLNTEAF
TRBV7-8	TRBJ2-2	ASSLRLETITGELF
TRBV3-1/TRBV3-2	TRBJ2-2	ASTLGTGGSGELF
TRBV20-1	TRBJ2-7	SASPTSGPGEQY
TRBV28	TRBJ1-2	ASSLGTGAVGYT
TRBV6-5	TRBJ2-7	ASSKDGSGTYEQY
TRBV30	TRBJ2-7	AWSRLAETYEQY
TRBV18	TRBJ1-1	ASSRDRVNTEAF
TRBV9	TRBJ2-7	ASSTGQGGLYEQY
TRBV27	TRBJ2-7	ASRASGSYEQY
TRBV12-3/TRBV12-4	TRBJ2-7	ASSSDSTYEQY
TRBV7-3	TRBJ2-3	ASSPGGRGPTDTQY
TRBV21-1	TRBJ2-1	ASSKDGIRTSGISYNEQF